What follows are 8 T cell receptor beta chains derived from one specimen sequenced in a study of identical twins. TCRdb analysed the 5' RACE reads with MiXCR anew, one entry per CDR3 protein. The sample holds 200,000 to 300,000 distinct CDR3 sequences, roughly a tenth seen once. The sequencing sample was made of memory T cells sorted from blood. The origin of the receptors is a man aged 45-65 years in good health.

V gene TRBV29-1 combines with J gene TRBJ1-2; 7 bases agree with TRBD1. CDR3 size: 12 residues. The V gene end was trimmed by 7 bases and the J gene end by 3 bases; junction bases not matched to a gene: 5. Germline V gene lookup returns CDR1 SQVTM and CDR2 ANQGSEA. The CDR3 nucleotides read TGCAGCGGGGGACAGTCGGACTATGGCTACACCTTC. This encodes CSGGQSDYGYTF.

The V and J genes are TRBV18 and TRBJ1-2, with D possibly TRBD1 on 6 matching bases. The CDR3 loop spans 15 amino acids. Germline CDR1 is KGHSH and CDR2 is LQKENI. V lost 2 bases and J 2 bases, leaving 12 bases between the germline ends. CDR3 loop: CASSPTGQINYGYTF. The CDR3 DNA follows: TGTGCCAGCTCACCAACGGGACAAATAAACTATGGCTACACCTTC. Combining the CDR3 with reference TRBV18 and TRBJ1-2 gives the whole variable domain NAGVMQNPRHLVRRRGQEARLRCSPMKGHSHVYWYRQLPEEGLKFMVYLQKENIIDESGMPKERFSAEFPKEGPSILRIQQVVRGDSAAYFCASSPTGQINYGYTFGSGTRLTVV.

The table lists this clonotype with many counts. The CDR3 DNA is TGTGCCAGCAGCTTAAACAGGGTTGGGACCGGGGAGCTGTTTTTT. Protein sequence: CASSLNRVGTGELFF. The chain joins TRBV7-9 to TRBJ2-2; the D gene is possibly TRBD1 (6 bases). This CDR3 contains 15 residues. Trimming left V 2 bases short and J 5 bases short, with 12 bases between. Germline V gene lookup returns CDR1 SEHNR and CDR2 FQNEAQ (reference sequence). The whole variable domain, remainder taken from reference TRBV7-9 and TRBJ2-2, is DTGVSQNPRHKITKRGQNVTFRCDPISEHNRLYWYRQTLGQGPEFLTYFQNEAQLEKSRLLSDRFSAERPKGSFSTLEIQRTEQGDSAMYLCASSLNRVGTGELFFGEGSRLTVL.

This clonotype was observed many times. V is TRBV6-6 and J is TRBJ2-4, with unresolved D. CDR3 length: 13 residues. The germline V gene has CDR1 MNHNY and CDR2 SVGAGI (reference sequence). Trimming took 7 bases from V and 4 from J, leaving 11 bases between them. The CDR3 region is CASTQQWKNIQYF. The CDR3 nucleotides are TGTGCCAGCACCCAACAGTGGAAAAACATTCAGTACTTC.

This chain connects TRBV5-1 to TRBJ2-3; 10 nucleotides align to TRBD1. The germline V gene has CDR1 SGHRS and CDR2 YFSETQ. V was pared by 4 bases and J by 4 bases, with 6 bases of the junction left unmatched. The CDR3 consists of 15 residues. The CDR3: CASSHRDRGSDTQYF. CDR3 nucleotides: TGCGCCAGCAGCCACCGGGACAGGGGCTCAGATACGCAGTATTTT.

This clonotype appeared a few times. This chain links TRBV5-5 with TRBJ2-3; no clear D. The CDR3 is 16 amino acids. Germline lookup yields CDR1 SGHKS and CDR2 YYEKEE (reference sequence). Trimming took 3 bases from V and 3 from J, leaving 17 bases between them. DNA of the CDR3: TGTGCCAGCAGCTCCGACTGGGCTCCCCAAACAGATACGCAGTATTTT. Encoded protein: CASSSDWAPQTDTQYF.

The rearrangement links TRBV20-1 to TRBJ2-2; D gene unclear. This CDR3 is built from 11 residues. In germline, CDR1 is DFQATT, CDR2 SNEGSKA (reference sequence). V was shortened by 2 bases and J by 7 bases, with 5 bases between the two germline ends. The CDR3 bases are TGCAGTGCTAGAATGGGCGGGGAGCTGTTTTTT. Its translation: CSARMGGELFF.

At least ten counts were recorded for this clonotype. V is TRBV6-2 or TRBV6-3 and J is TRBJ1-2; 7 nucleotides align to TRBD1. There are 13 residues in the CDR3. CDR1 and CDR2 from the germline V gene are MNHEY and SVGEGT. The junction had 8 bases not matched to a gene; V was cut back by 9 bases and J by 4 bases. CDR3 residues: CASLSTGFYGYTF. The CDR3 nucleotides are TGTGCCAGTCTCTCGACAGGGTTCTATGGCTACACCTTC.